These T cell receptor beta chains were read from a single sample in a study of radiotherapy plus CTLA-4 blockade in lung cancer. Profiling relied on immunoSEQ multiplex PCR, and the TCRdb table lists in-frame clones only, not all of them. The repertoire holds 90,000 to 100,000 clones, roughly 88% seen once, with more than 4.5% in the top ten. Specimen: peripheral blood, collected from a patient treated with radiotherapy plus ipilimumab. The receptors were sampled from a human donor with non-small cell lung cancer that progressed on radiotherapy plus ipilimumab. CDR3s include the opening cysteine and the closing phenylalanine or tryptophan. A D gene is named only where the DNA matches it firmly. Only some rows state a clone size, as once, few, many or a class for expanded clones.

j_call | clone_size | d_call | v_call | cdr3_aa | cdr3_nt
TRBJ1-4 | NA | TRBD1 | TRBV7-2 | CASSLLGTGNNEKLFF | TGTGCCAGCAGCTTATTGGGGACAGGGAACAATGAAAAACTGTTTTTT
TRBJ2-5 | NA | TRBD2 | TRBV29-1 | CSTIGLVGETQYF | TGCAGCACAATCGGACTAGTGGGTGAGACCCAGTACTTC
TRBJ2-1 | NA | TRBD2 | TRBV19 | CASKLTSGRAREQFF | TGTGCCAGTAAGTTAACCAGCGGGAGGGCCCGGGAGCAGTTCTTC
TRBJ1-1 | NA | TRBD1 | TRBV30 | CAWSGGQVYREAFF | TGTGCCTGGAGCGGAGGACAGGTCTATCGAGAAGCTTTCTTT
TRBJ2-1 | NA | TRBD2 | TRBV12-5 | CASGPAAGGEGTDEQFF | TGTGCTAGTGGTCCCGCCGCGGGAGGAGAAGGTACGGATGAGCAGTTCTTC
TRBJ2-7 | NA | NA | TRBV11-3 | CASSLARRSYEQYF | TGTGCCAGCAGCTTAGCCCGGAGGTCCTACGAGCAGTACTTC
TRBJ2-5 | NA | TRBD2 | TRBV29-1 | CSVAMTSGRPQETQYF | TGCAGCGTTGCAATGACTAGCGGGAGGCCACAAGAGACCCAGTACTTC
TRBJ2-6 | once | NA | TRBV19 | CASSIKSGANVLTF | TGTGCCAGTAGTATAAAGTCTGGGGCCAACGTCCTGACTTTC
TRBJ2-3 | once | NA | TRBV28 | CASSLKNPSTDTQYF | TGTGCCAGCAGTTTAAAAAACCCCTCCACAGATACGCAGTATTTT
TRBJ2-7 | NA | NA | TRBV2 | CASSERGGWEQYF | TGTGCCAGCAGTGAGAGAGGGGGGTGGGAGCAGTACTTC
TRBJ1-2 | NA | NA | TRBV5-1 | CASSPGNAGVYGYTF | TGCGCCAGCAGCCCCGGGAATGCCGGGGTCTATGGCTACACCTTC
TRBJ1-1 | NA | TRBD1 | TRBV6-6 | CASSYTGVEGTEAFF | TGTGCCAGCAGTTATACAGGGGTAGAGGGGACTGAAGCTTTCTTT
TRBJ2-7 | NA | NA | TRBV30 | CAWSVRARNLKSSYEQYF | TGTGCCTGGAGTGTACGGGCTCGCAACCTAAAGAGCTCCTACGAGCAGTACTTC
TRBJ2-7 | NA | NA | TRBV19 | CASSSSRSYEQYF | TGTGCCAGTAGTAGTTCTAGGTCCTACGAGCAGTACTTC
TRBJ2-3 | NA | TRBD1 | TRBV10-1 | CASSYGQGEDTQYF | TGCGCCAGCAGCTACGGACAGGGCGAAGATACGCAGTATTTT
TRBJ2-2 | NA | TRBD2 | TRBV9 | CASSVAGGSNTGELFF | TGTGCCAGCAGCGTAGCCGGGGGGAGCAACACCGGGGAGCTGTTTTTT
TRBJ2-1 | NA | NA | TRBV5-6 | CASSLYQGEQFF | TGTGCCAGCAGCTTGTACCAGGGTGAGCAGTTCTTC
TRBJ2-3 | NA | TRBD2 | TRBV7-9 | CASSQRGSGVSTSTDTQYF | TGTGCCAGCAGCCAGAGGGGTAGCGGGGTGTCTACTAGCACAGATACGCAGTATTTT
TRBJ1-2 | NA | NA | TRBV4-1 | CASSQEDGSNYGYTF | TGCGCCAGCAGCCAAGAAGACGGAAGTAACTATGGCTACACCTTC
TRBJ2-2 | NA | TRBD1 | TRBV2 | CASSSTGVTGELFF | TGTGCCAGCTCGAGCACAGGGGTTACCGGGGAGCTGTTTTTT
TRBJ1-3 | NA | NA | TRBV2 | CASSGQSGNTIYF | TGTGCCAGCAGTGGACAATCAGGAAACACCATATATTTT
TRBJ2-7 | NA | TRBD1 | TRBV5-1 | CASSIRDRLYEQYF | TGCGCCAGCAGCATCCGGGACAGGCTCTACGAGCAGTACTTC
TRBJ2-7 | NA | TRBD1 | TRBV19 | CASSPVGTGVDEQYF | TGTGCCAGTAGCCCGGTCGGGACAGGGGTTGACGAGCAGTACTTC
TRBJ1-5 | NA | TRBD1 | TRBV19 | CASSDRVSNQPQHF | TGTGCCAGTAGTGACAGGGTTAGCAATCAGCCCCAGCATTTT
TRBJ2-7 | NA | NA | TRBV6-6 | CASSYPIGTQGYEQYF | TGTGCCAGCAGTTACCCGATCGGGACCCAAGGGTACGAGCAGTACTTC
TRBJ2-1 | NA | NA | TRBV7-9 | CASRYSGSSYNEQFF | TGTGCCAGCAGATATAGCGGAAGCTCCTACAATGAGCAGTTCTTC
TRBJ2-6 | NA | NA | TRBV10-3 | CAIWSSGANVLTF | TGTGCCATCTGGTCGTCTGGGGCCAACGTCCTGACTTTC
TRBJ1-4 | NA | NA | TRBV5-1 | CASSPNSATNEKLFF | TGCGCCAGCAGCCCAAACAGTGCAACTAATGAAAAACTGTTTTTT
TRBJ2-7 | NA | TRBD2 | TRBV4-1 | CASSQDPARSGKPYEQYF | TGCGCCAGCAGCCAAGATCCGGCGCGTAGCGGGAAACCTTACGAGCAGTACTTC
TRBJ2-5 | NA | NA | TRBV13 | CASSPEAGQETQYF | TGTGCCAGCAGCCCGGAGGCGGGGCAAGAGACCCAGTACTTC
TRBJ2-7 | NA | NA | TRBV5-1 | CASSLATPRGEQYF | TGCGCCAGCAGCTTAGCGACCCCTAGGGGAGAGCAGTACTTC
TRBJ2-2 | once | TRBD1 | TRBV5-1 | CASSLRGTGALGTFPGELFF | TGCGCCAGCAGCTTGAGGGGGACAGGGGCGCTCGGCACCTTCCCCGGGGAGCTGTTTTTT
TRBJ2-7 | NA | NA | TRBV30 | CAWSVGQNSYEQYF | TGTGCCTGGAGTGTAGGACAAAATTCCTACGAGCAGTACTTC
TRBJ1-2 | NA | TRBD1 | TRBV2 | CASSNLPPGQYGYTF | TGTGCCAGCAGTAACCTCCCGCCGGGACAGTATGGCTACACCTTC
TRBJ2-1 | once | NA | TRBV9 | CASSVGGGGGNEQFF | TGTGCCAGCAGCGTAGGCGGAGGAGGGGGCAATGAGCAGTTCTTC
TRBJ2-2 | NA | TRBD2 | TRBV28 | CASTKSGRATGELFF | TGTGCCAGCACCAAGAGCGGGAGGGCCACCGGGGAGCTGTTTTTT
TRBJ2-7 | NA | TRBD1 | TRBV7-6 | CASSLDRGYVYEQYF | TGTGCCAGCAGCCTAGACAGGGGGTACGTCTACGAGCAGTACTTC
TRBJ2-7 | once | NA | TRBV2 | CAVSGAEQYF | TGTGCCGTTTCGGGGGCCGAGCAGTACTTC
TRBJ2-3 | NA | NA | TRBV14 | CASSQDTGKRTDTQYF | TGTGCCAGCAGCCAAGATACAGGGAAACGGACAGATACGCAGTATTTT
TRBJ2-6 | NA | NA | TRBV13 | CASSPSSEKGANVLTF | TGTGCCAGCAGCCCGTCTTCGGAGAAGGGGGCCAACGTCCTGACTTTC
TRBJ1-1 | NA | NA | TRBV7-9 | CASSLQGNTEAFF | TGTGCCAGCAGCTTACAGGGGAACACTGAAGCTTTCTTT
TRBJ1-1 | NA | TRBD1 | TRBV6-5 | CASSPRRTGDEAFF | TGTGCCAGCAGCCCGAGGCGGACAGGAGATGAAGCTTTCTTT
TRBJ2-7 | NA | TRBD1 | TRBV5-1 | CASSLTSTGNEQYF | TGCGCCAGCAGCCTAACATCGACAGGGAACGAGCAGTACTTC
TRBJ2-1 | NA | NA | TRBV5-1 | CASALYNEQFF | TGCGCCAGCGCGCTTTACAATGAGCAGTTCTTC